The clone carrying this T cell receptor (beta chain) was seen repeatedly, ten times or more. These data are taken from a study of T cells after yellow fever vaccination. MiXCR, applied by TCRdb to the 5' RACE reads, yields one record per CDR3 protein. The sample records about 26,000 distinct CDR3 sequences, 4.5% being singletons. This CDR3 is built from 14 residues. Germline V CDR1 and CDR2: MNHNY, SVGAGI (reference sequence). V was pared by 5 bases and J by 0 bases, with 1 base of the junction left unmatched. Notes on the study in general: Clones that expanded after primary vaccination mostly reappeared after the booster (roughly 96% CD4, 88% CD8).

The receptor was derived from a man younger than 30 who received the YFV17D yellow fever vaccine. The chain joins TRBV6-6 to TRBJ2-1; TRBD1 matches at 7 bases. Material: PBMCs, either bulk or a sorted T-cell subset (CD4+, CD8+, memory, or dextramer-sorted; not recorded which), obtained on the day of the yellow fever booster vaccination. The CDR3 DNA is TGTGCCAGCAGTCGACAGGGCTCCTACAATGAGCAGTTCTTC. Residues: CASSRQGSYNEQFF.